The next 19 T cell receptor beta chains were all read from a single sample in a study of blood T cell repertoires in COVID-19. The protocol was immunoSEQ multiplex PCR, while the TCRdb copy is restricted to in-frame clones and leaves out a portion. The sample records about 140,000 clones, 65% to 80% being singletons. Sequenced: peripheral blood. These TCRs come from a man older than 75 with acute or convalescent COVID-19.

V usage is TRBV9 and J usage is TRBJ2-5; 12 bases agree with TRBD2. CDR1 is SGDLS, CDR2 YYNGEE, per germline. This CDR3 has 17 amino acids. V lost 3 bases and J lost 2; bases outside the gene matches: 8. The CDR3 bases are TGTGCCAGCAGCGCTAGCGGGGGGGCCGTACTGCAAGAGACCCAGTACTTC. This codes for CASSASGGAVLQETQYF.

The chain joins TRBV4-3 to TRBJ1-6; D may be TRBD1 (5 bases). Trimming shortened V by 4 bases and J by 8 bases, and 9 bases separated the two germline ends. Germline CDR1 LGHNA, CDR2 YSLEER. The CDR3 is made up of 13 amino acids. DNA for the CDR3: TGCGCCAGCAGCCTCAGGGAGGATTCACCCCTCCACTTT. Translating gives CASSLREDSPLHF.

This chain connects TRBV28 to TRBJ2-7, with D possibly matching TRBD1 (6 bases). Germline assignment: CDR1 MDHEN and CDR2 SYDVKM. The CDR3 has 17 residues. Trimming left V 2 bases short and J 3 bases short, with 20 bases between. The CDR3 spells CASSLPNLQGLGYEQYF. The CDR3 coding sequence is TGTGCCAGCAGTTTACCCAACCTCCAGGGGTTGGGCTACGAGCAGTACTTC. The variable domain in full, completed from reference TRBV28 and TRBJ2-7, reads DVKVTQSSRYLVKRTGEKVFLECVQDMDHENMFWYRQDPGLGLRLIYFSYDVKMKEKGDIPEGYSVSREKKERFSLILESASTNQTSMYLCASSLPNLQGLGYEQYFGPGTRLTVT.

This chain joins TRBV11-3 and TRBJ2-1; 10 bases map to TRBD2. The CDR3 runs to 15 residues. V lost 5 bases and J lost 7; bases outside the gene matches: 8. Germline V gene lookup returns CDR1 SGHNT and CDR2 YENEEA. The CDR3 protein is CASSRSGGAGNEQFF. CDR3 DNA: TGTGCCAGCAGCCGCAGCGGGGGGGCTGGGAATGAGCAGTTCTTC.

The chain joins TRBV7-9 to TRBJ2-5; no definite D call. Germline-derived CDR1 and CDR2 are SEHNR and FQNEAQ (reference sequence). V was clipped by 4 bases and J by 2 bases, with 17 bases between them. This CDR3 comprises 16 residues. The CDR3 is CASSSTRLLQQETQYF. CDR3 bases: TGTGCCAGCAGCTCCACCCGGTTGTTACAGCAAGAGACCCAGTACTTC.

This clone came up a few times. The gene calls are TRBV7-2 and TRBJ2-7; TRBD1 agrees at 9 bases. There are 15 residues in the CDR3. Germline V lookup: CDR1 SGHTA, CDR2 FQGNSA. The junction had 12 bases not matched to a gene; V was cut back by 5 bases and J by 7 bases. In nucleotides, the CDR3 is TGTGCCAGCAGCCCTACCGGGACAGGGTTCTGGGAGCAGTACTTC. This gives the protein CASSPTGTGFWEQYF.

The chain is built from TRBV21-1 and TRBJ1-2; the table gives TRBD1 as D, unverified against the DNA. TRBV21-1 is assigned pseudogene status. The CDR3 has 15 residues. CDR3 residues: CASSRSGDAGYGYTF. For the CDR3, the DNA is TGTGCCAGTAGCAGATCAGGGGATGCGGGCTATGGCTACACCTTC.

CDR3: CASSSGAGGADEQFF. CDR3 DNA sequence: TGCGCCAGCAGCTCCGGAGCGGGGGGTGCAGATGAGCAGTTCTTC. The genes are TRBV5-1 and TRBJ2-1; 9 positions agree with TRBD2. CDR1 SGHRS and CDR2 YFSETQ come from the germline V gene. The length of the CDR3 is 15 residues. V shed 3 bases and J 8 bases; nucleotides not matched to a gene: 9.

This clone was observed once. The rearrangement uses TRBV5-6 and TRBJ1-6; TRBD1 agrees at 8 bases. Germline V gene lookup returns CDR1 SGHDT and CDR2 YYEEEE. The V and J ends lost 4 bases and 2 bases, in that order; junction bases with no gene match: 8. CDR3 length equals 17 residues. The CDR3 DNA reads TGTGCCAGCAGCCTACCCGGACAGGGAACCTATAATTCACCCCTCCACTTT. Translating it yields CASSLPGQGTYNSPLHF.

The chain recombines TRBV20-1 with TRBJ1-6; D is unresolved. The CDR3 has 19 amino acids. V lost 3 bases and J lost 7, with 28 bases in between. Germline lookup yields CDR1 DFQATT and CDR2 SNEGSKA (reference sequence). The DNA for the CDR3 is TGCAGTGCTAGTCGGGGTAGTGTCGGTGGGAATACAAAAAATTCACCCCTCCACTTT. Its translation is CSASRGSVGGNTKNSPLHF.

In this sample, this clone turned up once. This chain joins TRBV7-3 and TRBJ2-2; 7 bases line up with TRBD2. The CDR3 is 15 amino acids. J gave up 1 base and V 5 bases, and 4 bases lay outside the gene matches. In germline, CDR1 is SGHTA, CDR2 FQGTGA. CDR3: CASSRGVVNTGELFF. CDR3 nucleotide sequence: TGTGCCAGCAGCCGGGGGGTGGTGAACACCGGGGAGCTGTTTTTT. Based on the CDR3 plus reference TRBV7-3 and TRBJ2-2, the full variable domain is GAGVSQTPSNKVTEKGKYVELRCDPISGHTALYWYRQSLGQGPEFLIYFQGTGAADDSGLPNDRFFAVRPEGSVSTLKIQRTERGDSAVYLCASSRGVVNTGELFFGEGSRLTVL.

The chain recombines TRBV7-9 with TRBJ2-2; 7 nucleotides agree with TRBD1. With V trimmed by 10 bases and J by 0 bases, 8 bases remained unmatched. This CDR3 contains 15 residues. CDR1 SEHNR and CDR2 FQNEAQ come from the germline V gene (reference sequence). The CDR3 DNA is TGTGCCAACACAGGGGCTTCCGCGAACACCGGGGAGCTGTTTTTT. Its protein product is CANTGASANTGELFF. The variable domain in full, with the rest retrieved from reference TRBV7-9 and TRBJ2-2, is DTGVSQNPRHKITKRGQNVTFRCDPISEHNRLYWYRQTLGQGPEFLTYFQNEAQLEKSRLLSDRFSAERPKGSFSTLEIQRTEQGDSAMYLCANTGASANTGELFFGEGSRLTVL.

V is TRBV5-1 and J is TRBJ2-1; the match to TRBD2 covers 7 bases. Germline CDR1 is SGHRS and CDR2 is YFSETQ. The CDR3 is 15 amino acids. V lost 6 bases to trimming and J lost 6 bases; unmatched junction nucleotides: 12. The CDR3 DNA sequence: TGCGCCAGCACTAATACCGGGACTACGGTCAATGAGCAGTTCTTC. It yields the protein CASTNTGTTVNEQFF. The whole variable domain, filled in from reference TRBV5-1 and TRBJ2-1, reads KAGVTQTPRYLIKTRGQQVTLSCSPISGHRSVSWYQQTPGQGLQFLFEYFSETQRNKGNFPGRFSGRQFSNSRSEMNVSTLELGDSALYLCASTNTGTTVNEQFFGPGTRLTVL.

V gene TRBV27 combines with J gene TRBJ2-7; 12 bases fit TRBD1. V shed 6 bases and J 6 bases; nucleotides not matched to a gene: 6. The CDR3 runs to 14 residues. The V gene's germline CDR1 is MNHEY and CDR2 SMNVEV (reference sequence). This CDR3 is CASSRDRGLSEQYF. The CDR3 DNA reads TGTGCCAGCAGCCGGGACAGGGGGCTCTCCGAGCAGTACTTC.

The V and J genes are TRBV6-2 or TRBV6-3 and TRBJ1-1, with TRBD1 matching over 9 bases. The CDR3 is 16 amino acids. Trimming took 6 bases from V and 1 from J; bases not matched to a gene: 9. Germline lookup yields CDR1 MNHEY and CDR2 SVGEGT. CDR3 sequence (DNA): TGTGCCAGCAGACCTGGGACAGGGAGGTCGAACACTGAAGCTTTCTTT. This translates into CASRPGTGRSNTEAFF.

The chain recombines TRBV3-1 (or the pseudogene TRBV3-2) with TRBJ1-5, with TRBD1 identical over 9 bases. CDR3 length equals 16 residues. Germline CDR1 is LGHDT and CDR2 is YNNKEL (reference sequence). V shed 1 base and J 7 bases; nucleotides not matched to a gene: 8. CDR3 nucleotide sequence: TGTGCCAGCAGCCAAGGGACAGGGGAAAGAGGCCAGCCCCAGCATTTT. Amino acids: CASSQGTGERGQPQHF.

V gene TRBV4-1 combines with J gene TRBJ2-2, with 8 bases aligning to TRBD2. Losses at the gene ends were 0 bases for V and 0 bases for J; bases not matched to a gene: 12. Looked up from germline, CDR1 is MGHRA and CDR2 is YSYEKL. The CDR3 sequence is 20 residues long. The CDR3 region is CASSQEGQGKGLANTGELFF. DNA for the CDR3: TGCGCCAGCAGCCAAGAGGGGCAGGGGAAGGGACTAGCGAACACCGGGGAGCTGTTTTTT.

The V gene is TRBV7-5, the J gene TRBJ2-2; TRBD1 is taken as the D call from the table, unchecked against the DNA. TRBV7-5 is assigned pseudogene status. This CDR3 comprises 14 residues. The chain's CDR3 is CARTAGQRTGELFF. CDR3 coding DNA: TGTGCCAGAACCGCGGGACAGCGCACCGGGGAGCTGTTTTTT.

This chain uses TRBV28 with TRBJ1-5; weak D call: TRBD1 (6 bases). In germline, CDR1 is MDHEN, CDR2 SYDVKM. The CDR3 consists of 14 residues. V was clipped by 5 bases and J by 5 bases, with 13 bases between them. CDR3 in DNA: TGTGCCAGCAGTCCGCAACAGGGCGATCAGCCCCAGCATTTT. This encodes CASSPQQGDQPQHF.